The next 8 T cell receptor beta chains were all read from a single sample in a study of blood T cell repertoires in COVID-19. Clones were read by immunoSEQ multiplex PCR, and TCRdb kept only the in-frame ones, dropping some. The profile shows about 240,000 clones, approximately 78% of them singletons. Material for sequencing was peripheral blood. The receptors derive from a woman of 80 years or more with COVID-19, enrolled during active disease.

The chain employs TRBV2 and TRBJ2-5; perhaps TRBD2 as D (5 bases). CDR3 length equals 14 residues. Trimming removed 8 bases from V and 1 base from J, with 14 bases in between. CDR1 is SNHLY, CDR2 FYNNEI, per germline. The CDR3 here is CASSRGNTQETQYF. For the CDR3, the DNA is TGTGCCAGCTCTCGAGGGAACACCCAAGAGACCCAGTACTTC.

The chain is built from TRBV4-1 and TRBJ1-5; tentatively, D is TRBD1 (6 bases). Trimming shortened V by 6 bases and J by 6 bases, and 15 bases separated the two germline ends. This CDR3 has 14 amino acids. In germline, CDR1 is MGHRA, CDR2 YSYEKL. CDR3 amino acids: CASRPTGTGQPQHF. The DNA for the CDR3 is TGCGCCAGCAGGCCCACAGGGACGGGTCAGCCCCAGCATTTT.

V is TRBV9 and J is TRBJ1-1, with 7 bases matching TRBD1. The CDR3 is 16 residues long. In germline, CDR1 is SGDLS, CDR2 YYNGEE. V was pared by 3 bases and J by 5 bases, with 13 bases of the junction left unmatched. Here the CDR3 reads CASSAKEGASRTEAFF. CDR3 DNA sequence: TGTGCCAGCAGCGCAAAGGAGGGGGCGAGTCGAACTGAAGCTTTCTTT.

The chain links TRBV6-5 to TRBJ1-5, with TRBD1 matching 8 bases. The V segment lost 6 bases and the J segment 3 bases; nucleotides outside the gene matches: 4. CDR1 and CDR2 from the germline V gene are MNHEY and SVGAGI. The length of the CDR3 is 14 residues. CDR3 DNA: TGTGCCAGCAGGAAGGACAGGGCCAATCAGCCCCAGCATTTT. Protein: CASRKDRANQPQHF.

This chain uses TRBV4-2 with TRBJ2-6; D ambiguous. This CDR3 is built from 15 residues. Germline CDR1 LGHNA, CDR2 YNFKEQ. Trimming shortened V by 1 base and J by 0 bases, and 4 bases separated the two germline ends. For the CDR3, the DNA is TGTGCCAGCAGCCAAGCGGTCTCTGGGGCCAACGTCCTGACTTTC. Translating gives CASSQAVSGANVLTF.

This clone showed up just once. The V and J genes are TRBV24-1 and TRBJ2-6; 8 bases fit TRBD1. The CDR3 consists of 17 residues. J gave up 6 bases and V 4 bases, and 10 bases lay outside the gene matches. From germline, CDR1 is KGHDR and CDR2 SFDVKD. CDR3 sequence reads: CATSEWDRRAMANVLTF. The CDR3 DNA reads as TGTGCCACCAGTGAGTGGGACAGGAGAGCTATGGCCAACGTCCTGACTTTC.

The genes are TRBV3-1 (or the pseudogene TRBV3-2) and TRBJ1-3; D gene uncertain. V lost 3 bases and J lost 0, with 3 bases in between. Germline-derived CDR1 and CDR2 are LGHDT and YNNKEL (reference sequence). This CDR3 has 13 residues. DNA of the CDR3: TGTGCCAGCAGCCATAACTCTGGAAACACCATATATTTT. This translates into CASSHNSGNTIYF.

Of note for this clone: The sample carries other DNA sequences with the same CDR3. The rearrangement uses TRBV18 and TRBJ2-5; 10 nucleotides align to TRBD2. Looked up from germline, CDR1 is KGHSH and CDR2 is LQKENI. This CDR3 region has 13 residues. J gave up 5 bases and V 6 bases, and 3 bases lay outside the gene matches. CDR3 protein: CASSPGLAETQYF. For the CDR3, the DNA is TGTGCCAGCTCTCCGGGACTAGCGGAGACCCAGTACTTC.